Listed here are 28 T cell receptor beta chains from one sample, sequenced in a study of a mutant IDH1 vaccine in newly diagnosed glioma (TCRdb year 2021). Libraries were prepared through the immunoSEQ multiplex PCR assay. As stored in TCRdb, this immuneACCESS dataset retains in-frame rearrangements with V and J assigned. A fraction of the clones does not appear; measured against another copy, unresolved V genes explain less than half of the discrepancy, and the remainder lacks a known reason. A total of approximately 60,000 clones appear in this sample, approximately 79% of them only once. The ten top clones hold approximately 3.1% of the sample. This specimen's time point label, per the study, means: week 5, during vaccination. Every vaccine dose consisted of 300 ug of a 20-mer mutant IDH1 peptide in Montanide, administered subcutaneously together with topical imiquimod. These receptors' targets are unknown.

The source material was PBMCs, sampled from a glioma patient whose treatment included an IDH1 peptide vaccine. The receptors were sampled from a young woman with glioma. Some clones in this sample may be carry-over from other donors' samples.

This clone was seen once. This chain connects TRBV6-1 to TRBJ1-2; 8 nucleotides agree with TRBD1. Germline V lookup: CDR1 MNHNS, CDR2 SASEGT. V gave up 4 bases and J gave up 1 base; unmatched junction bases: 5. The CDR3 has 15 amino acids. In DNA, the CDR3 is TGTGCCAGCAGTGGAACAGGGGGGTTTAACTATGGCTACACCTTC. This codes for CASSGTGGFNYGYTF.

The rearrangement joins TRBV5-1 to TRBJ1-6, with TRBD1 as a possible D gene (5 bases). CDR1 SGHRS and CDR2 YFSETQ come from the germline V gene. This CDR3 has 15 amino acids. V gave up 3 bases and J gave up 7 bases, with 14 bases separating them. Here the CDR3 reads CASSWGGPSNSPLHF. CDR3 in DNA: TGCGCCAGCAGCTGGGGGGGTCCTAGCAATTCACCCCTCCACTTT.

The V and J genes are TRBV11-1 and TRBJ1-2; D gene unclear. Between the trimmed V and J ends, which lost 5 bases and 6 bases, there was a span of 16 bases. The CDR3 is made up of 14 amino acids. The germline CDR1 and CDR2 sequences are SGHAT and FQDESV (reference sequence). The CDR3 is CASSPGEIGHGYTF. CDR3 nucleotides: TGTGCCAGCAGCCCAGGCGAGATCGGGCATGGCTACACCTTC.

The chain couples TRBV2 to TRBJ2-3; D unclear. The V and J ends lost 10 bases and 0 bases respectively, with 8 bases between them. This CDR3 comprises 12 residues. CDR1 is SNHLY and CDR2 is FYNNEI in the germline V gene. This chain's CDR3 is CATAYSTDTQYF. In DNA, the CDR3 is TGTGCCACCGCTTATAGCACAGATACGCAGTATTTT.

As DNA, the CDR3 is TGTGCCAGCAGTCCGACAGCTCCAGCTAACTATGGCTACACCTTC. It codes for CASSPTAPANYGYTF. The chain uses TRBV7-9 and TRBJ1-2; D is perhaps TRBD1 (5 bases). Trimming stripped 6 bases from V and 0 bases from J, with 14 bases between. The length of the CDR3 is 15 residues. The germline gives CDR1 SEHNR, CDR2 FQNEAQ (reference sequence). Filled out from reference TRBV7-9 and TRBJ1-2, the complete variable domain reads DTGVSQNPRHKITKRGQNVTFRCDPISEHNRLYWYRQTLGQGPEFLTYFQNEAQLEKSRLLSDRFSAERPKGSFSTLEIQRTEQGDSAMYLCASSPTAPANYGYTFGSGTRLTVV.

This chain connects TRBV7-8 to TRBJ2-7; no clear D. V was pared by 1 base and J by 0 bases, with 7 bases between. The CDR3 loop spans 14 amino acids. Germline CDR1 SGHVS, CDR2 FQNEAQ. CDR3 coding DNA: TGTGCCAGCAGCTTAGATAGTAGCTCCTACGAGCAGTACTTC. It is translated as CASSLDSSSYEQYF. Drawing the rest from reference TRBV7-8 and TRBJ2-7, the complete variable domain is GAGVSQSPRYKVAKRGQDVALRCDPISGHVSLFWYQQALGQGPEFLTYFQNEAQLDKSGLPSDRFFAERPEGSVSTLKIQRTQQEDSAVYLCASSLDSSSYEQYFGPGTRLTVT.

The chain is built from TRBV19 and TRBJ2-3; no clear D gene. V dropped 3 bases and J dropped 1 base, with 5 bases sitting between them. Germline CDR1 and CDR2: LNHDA and SQIVND (reference sequence). The CDR3 loop spans 13 amino acids. The CDR3 DNA follows: TGTGCCAGTAGTATGGCAGGCACAGATACGCAGTATTTT. Translating it yields CASSMAGTDTQYF.

This chain links TRBV4-1 with TRBJ1-2; D is possibly TRBD1 (6 bases). Trimming removed 0 bases at V and 3 bases at J, with 11 bases between. Germline values: CDR1 MGHRA, CDR2 YSYEKL. CDR3 length equals 15 residues. The CDR3 DNA follows: TGCGCCAGCAGCCAAGATCGGGGGGCCCACTATGGCTACACCTTC. Translated: CASSQDRGAHYGYTF.

This chain links TRBV7-9 with TRBJ2-5; D is unclear. The CDR3 loop spans 14 amino acids. Trimming took 2 bases from V and 4 from J, leaving 11 bases between them. Germline values: CDR1 SEHNR, CDR2 FQNEAQ (reference sequence). This chain's CDR3 is CASSLSPTGETQYF. The CDR3 nucleotides are TGTGCCAGCAGCTTAAGCCCGACGGGAGAGACCCAGTACTTC.

The chain has TRBV19 and TRBJ1-1; D remains unclear. CDR3 size: 14 residues. The V gene lost 5 bases and the J gene lost 6 bases, with 16 bases spanning the gap. From germline, CDR1 is LNHDA and CDR2 SQIVND (reference sequence). CDR3 amino acids: CASSGRDLGPEAFF. Written as DNA, the CDR3 is TGTGCCAGTAGTGGTCGCGATCTTGGGCCTGAAGCTTTCTTT.

The V call is TRBV7-9, the J call TRBJ1-1, with a weak D call TRBD1 (5 bases). CDR1 is SEHNR, CDR2 FQNEAQ, per germline (reference sequence). CDR3 length: 16 amino acids. Trimming took 5 bases from V and 3 from J, leaving 19 bases between them. The CDR3 DNA reads TGTGCCAGCAGCGCCCAAGTACGGGGCGACGACACTGAAGCTTTCTTT. It specifies CASSAQVRGDDTEAFF.

The count of this clone is one. This chain joins TRBV4-2 and TRBJ1-1; D gene uncertain. The CDR3 extends over 13 amino acids. Germline CDR1 and CDR2: LGHNA and YNFKEQ. Between the trimmed V and J ends, which lost 4 bases and 6 bases, there was a span of 12 bases. CDR3 residues: CASSLAIGPEAFF. CDR3 DNA sequence: TGTGCCAGCAGCCTTGCAATTGGACCTGAAGCTTTCTTT.

V is TRBV13 and J is TRBJ2-7; no reliable D call. CDR3 length equals 13 residues. The V end was cut by 4 bases, the J end by 4 bases, with 11 bases between. The germline gives CDR1 PRHDT, CDR2 FYEKMQ (reference sequence). The CDR3 reads CASSSRLLYEQYF. The CDR3 nucleotides are TGTGCCAGCAGCTCCCGTCTCCTATACGAGCAGTACTTC.

The chain joins TRBV5-4 to TRBJ1-1, with 12 bases fitting TRBD1. The length of the CDR3 is 16 residues. After removal of 5 bases from V and 0 bases from J, the junction contained 5 bases not matched to a gene. Per the germline V gene, CDR1 is SGHNT and CDR2 is YYREEE (reference sequence). CDR3 in DNA: TGTGCCAGCAGGGCCGGGACAGGGGGCGTGAACACTGAAGCTTTCTTT. Translation gives CASRAGTGGVNTEAFF.

The genes are TRBV21-1 and TRBJ1-6; the table names TRBD1, a call not compared with the DNA. TRBV21-1 is described as a pseudogene. The CDR3 length is 16 residues. The CDR3 here is CASSRDGQGRNSPLHF. Written as DNA, the CDR3 is TGTGCCAGCAGCCGAGACGGACAGGGTCGGAATTCACCCCTCCACTTT.

The CDR3 reads CASTLAGASYEQYF. The CDR3 DNA reads TGTGCCAGCACCTTAGCGGGAGCCTCCTACGAGCAGTACTTC. J is TRBJ2-7 and V is TRBV28, with 9 nucleotides matching TRBD2. Trimming took 7 bases from V and 0 from J; bases not matched to a gene: 4. The CDR3 contains 14 residues. Germline assignment: CDR1 MDHEN and CDR2 SYDVKM.

This clone was detected a few times. The chain has TRBV19 and TRBJ2-1; no clear D gene. Trimming cost V 4 bases and J 3 bases, with 1 base left between them. The CDR3 covers 11 residues. Per germline, CDR1 LNHDA and CDR2 SQIVND (reference sequence). The CDR3 region has the DNA TGTGCCAGTAGTAACTACAATGAGCAGTTCTTC. Translating gives CASSNYNEQFF.

This chain uses TRBV30 with TRBJ1-2; TRBD1 aligns across 8 bases. Unmatched junction bases numbered 8, after V lost 4 bases and J lost 7 bases. This CDR3 has 13 amino acids. Looked up from germline, CDR1 is GTSNPN and CDR2 is SVGIG (reference sequence). CDR3 coding DNA: TGTGCCTGGACTAGGGGACAGGCGGGTGGCTACACCTTC. Amino acid sequence: CAWTRGQAGGYTF.

The rearrangement links TRBV30 to TRBJ2-7; D remains ambiguous. Germline CDR1 and CDR2: GTSNPN and SVGIG (reference sequence). V lost 2 bases and J 0 bases, leaving 5 bases between the germline ends. This CDR3 contains 12 residues. For the CDR3, the DNA is TGTGCCTGGAGTACGAGCTCCTACGAGCAGTACTTC. Its protein product is CAWSTSSYEQYF.

This sequence joins TRBV15 and TRBJ1-2, with TRBD1 identical over 9 bases. The V gene end was trimmed by 5 bases and the J gene end by 4 bases; junction bases not matched to a gene: 8. CDR3 length: 15 residues. The germline CDR1 and CDR2 sequences are LNHNV and YYDKDF (reference sequence). In nucleotides, the CDR3 is TGTGCCACCAGCCCCACAGGGGGCGAAGCCTATGGCTACACCTTC. Its translation: CATSPTGGEAYGYTF.

This sequence joins TRBV9 and TRBJ2-1; 10 nucleotides align to TRBD2. The CDR3 has 19 amino acids. CDR1 is SGDLS, CDR2 YYNGEE, per germline. The V segment lost 1 base and the J segment 3 bases; nucleotides outside the gene matches: 13. The CDR3 bases are TGTGCCAGCAGCGTAACAGGCCCTCGACTAGCGGGCCTCTACAATGAGCAGTTCTTC. Protein sequence: CASSVTGPRLAGLYNEQFF.

Concerning this clone itself: Since no conserved phenylalanine or tryptophan closes the CDR3, a read error is the likely cause. The rearrangement uses TRBV5-1 and TRBJ1-1; no reliable D call. V was pared by 2 bases and J by 1 base, with 6 bases between. CDR1 and CDR2 (germline): SGHRS, YFSETQ. The CDR3 covers 13 residues. For the CDR3, the DNA is TGCGCCAGCAGCTTTTCGGGGAACACTGAAGCTTTCCTT. Translated: CASSFSGNTEAFL.

The chain is built from TRBV21-1 and TRBJ2-1; the table's D call of TRBD1 was not tested on the DNA. TRBV21-1 is marked as a pseudogene. The CDR3 has 17 residues. The CDR3 DNA follows: TGTGCCAGCAGCAAAGTAAGGGGTTATAGGACCTACAATGAGCAGTTCTTC. Its translation: CASSKVRGYRTYNEQFF.

The CDR3 protein is CASSEQSLGNYGYTF. The CDR3 bases are TGTGCCAGCTCCGAGCAGAGCCTTGGGAACTATGGCTACACCTTC. The J gene is TRBJ1-2, the V gene TRBV28; D uncertain. The germline V and J ends were trimmed by 8 bases and 2 bases, with 18 bases remaining between them. The CDR3 loop spans 15 amino acids. Per the germline V gene, CDR1 is MDHEN and CDR2 is SYDVKM.

The rearrangement uses TRBV7-9 and TRBJ2-7; 7 nucleotides agree with TRBD1. V lost 0 bases to trimming and J lost 2 bases; unmatched junction nucleotides: 4. There are 15 residues in the CDR3. CDR1 is SEHNR, CDR2 FQNEAQ, per germline (reference sequence). The CDR3: CASSLAGQYPYEQYF. The DNA for the CDR3 is TGTGCCAGCAGCTTAGCGGGACAGTACCCCTACGAGCAGTACTTC.

CDR3 loop: CAISDGGGSTDTQYF. In nucleotides, the CDR3 is TGTGCCATCAGTGATGGGGGGGGGAGCACAGATACGCAGTATTTT. J is TRBJ2-3 and V is TRBV10-3, with 7 bases lining up with TRBD2. This CDR3 region has 15 residues. V trimming: 3 bases; J trimming: 0 bases; junction bases outside the gene matches: 3. The V gene's germline CDR1 is ENHRY and CDR2 SYGVKD.

The gene calls are TRBV29-1 and TRBJ2-5; 7 nucleotides align to TRBD1. Germline V gene lookup returns CDR1 SQVTM and CDR2 ANQGSEA. This CDR3 has 12 residues. The V gene end was trimmed by 7 bases and the J gene end by 5 bases; junction bases not matched to a gene: 7. CDR3 sequence: CSATGDRETQYF. The CDR3 DNA reads TGCAGCGCTACAGGGGATCGGGAGACCCAGTACTTC.

The chain combines TRBV7-2 with TRBJ2-3; maybe TRBD1 (6 bases). V lost 4 bases, J lost 4 bases, and 12 bases lay in between. This CDR3 has 14 residues. From germline, CDR1 is SGHTA and CDR2 FQGNSA. The CDR3 loop is CASSSPWGPDTQYF. CDR3 DNA: TGTGCCAGCAGCTCCCCGTGGGGGCCAGATACGCAGTATTTT.